Detailed here is one T cell receptor beta chain. These data are taken from a study of blood T cell repertoires in COVID-19. Trimming removed 7 bases from V and 5 bases from J; junction bases left unmatched: 4. The germline CDR1 and CDR2 sequences are MNHEY and SMNVEV (reference sequence). The CDR3 covers 15 residues. Clones were sequenced by immunoSEQ multiplex PCR, and TCRdb holds only the in-frame ones, with some missing. The table lists about 130,000 clones, approximately 84% of them singletons. The origin of this receptor is a human donor in a cohort sampled during active COVID-19. The V gene is TRBV27, the J gene TRBJ2-2; 13 bases are a match to TRBD2. Sequences were obtained from peripheral blood. The CDR3 loop is CASTPGLAGTGELFF. The CDR3 DNA is TGTGCCAGCACCCCGGGACTAGCGGGGACCGGGGAGCTGTTTTTT.